There are a few counts of the clone carrying this T cell receptor (beta chain). Single viable CD3+CD4+CD8-CD45RO+ cells were sorted as the memory CD4+ T cells. Donors' CMV status reflects serum IgG against pp150, pp28, p38, p52. The sample belongs to a study of memory CD4+ T cells and cytomegalovirus serostatus. Using immunoSEQ multiplex PCR, the repertoire was profiled, and TCRdb retains in-frame clones only, with some absent. The sample carries roughly 53,000 clones, roughly four fifths recorded once. The trim removed 6 bases at V and 1 base at J, leaving 5 bases unmatched. Germline V CDR1 and CDR2: MDHEN, SYDVKM. CDR3 length: 15 residues.

The sequence was collected from an adult in good health and CMV-seronegative. V and J are TRBV28 and TRBJ1-1, with TRBD1 matching 10 bases. Source material: memory CD4+ T cells from blood. The CDR3 protein is CASSQTGGGNTEAFF. The CDR3 DNA follows: TGTGCCAGCAGCCAGACAGGGGGCGGGAACACTGAAGCTTTCTTT. Variable domain in full (rest from reference TRBV28 and TRBJ1-1): DVKVTQSSRYLVKRTGEKVFLECVQDMDHENMFWYRQDPGLGLRLIYFSYDVKMKEKGDIPEGYSVSREKKERFSLILESASTNQTSMYLCASSQTGGGNTEAFFGQGTRLTVV.